The 10 T cell receptor beta chains presented below share a single source sample, sequenced in a study of cytomegalovirus exposure and HLA in healthy donors. It was with 60 Vbeta and 13 Jbeta primers that the PCR ran. TCRdb's copy holds only in-frame clones and misses some; the assay was immunoSEQ multiplex PCR. This table has roughly 110,000 clones, around 75% appearing once. The specimen was PBMCs. Receptors were obtained from a woman aged 25 to 39 in good health and CMV-seronegative.

The J gene is TRBJ2-1, the V gene TRBV13, with 7 nucleotides matching TRBD1. The CDR3 extends over 16 amino acids. In germline, CDR1 is PRHDT, CDR2 FYEKMQ (reference sequence). V dropped 5 bases and J dropped 2; count of bases not matched to a gene: 9. DNA for the CDR3: TGTGCCAGCAGCCCCCGACAGGGCCCTACCTACAATGAGCAGTTCTTC. Its protein product is CASSPRQGPTYNEQFF.

The chain recombines TRBV7-8 with TRBJ1-5; possibly TRBD1 for D (6 bases). The CDR3 has 15 residues. The ends were cut back, 5 bases at V and 7 bases at J, with 18 bases in the middle. Germline loops: CDR1 SGHVS, CDR2 FQNEAQ. The CDR3 protein is CASSGKQGRSQPQHF. CDR3 nucleotides: TGTGCCAGCAGCGGTAAACAGGGTAGAAGCCAGCCCCAGCATTTT. The variable domain in full, completed from reference TRBV7-8 and TRBJ1-5, reads GAGVSQSPRYKVAKRGQDVALRCDPISGHVSLFWYQQALGQGPEFLTYFQNEAQLDKSGLPSDRFFAERPEGSVSTLKIQRTQQEDSAVYLCASSGKQGRSQPQHFGDGTRLSIL.

The rearrangement uses TRBV7-2 and TRBJ2-1; 8 positions match TRBD1. V lost 4 bases to trimming and J lost 6 bases; unmatched junction nucleotides: 2. The CDR3 sequence is 13 residues long. The germline gives CDR1 SGHTA, CDR2 FQGNSA. The CDR3 DNA is TGTGCCAGCAGCTCGGACAGGGTCAATGAGCAGTTCTTC. It yields the protein CASSSDRVNEQFF.

The genes are TRBV11-3 and TRBJ2-2; 7 bases line up with TRBD2. Per the germline V gene, CDR1 is SGHNT and CDR2 is YENEEA. Trimming at V came to 0 bases and at J to 7 bases, leaving 8 bases not matched to a gene. This CDR3 is 16 amino acids long. The CDR3 coding sequence is TGTGCCAGCAGCTTAGATGGCCTAGCGGTAGGCGGGGAGCTGTTTTTT. This sequence encodes CASSLDGLAVGGELFF.

The V call is TRBV9, the J call TRBJ2-5; D remains ambiguous. From germline, CDR1 is SGDLS and CDR2 YYNGEE. V gave up 0 bases and J gave up 1 base, with 10 bases separating them. CDR3 length equals 15 residues. The CDR3: CASSVASGIQETQYF. The CDR3 DNA reads TGTGCCAGCAGCGTAGCTTCAGGCATCCAAGAGACCCAGTACTTC.

The V and J genes are TRBV12-5 and TRBJ2-1, with a weak D call TRBD1 (6 bases). The CDR3 runs to 11 residues. Germline V gives CDR1 LGHNT, CDR2 FRNRAP. V lost 5 bases and J 16 bases, leaving 15 bases between the germline ends. The CDR3 loop reads CASGPLTGLFF. CDR3 nucleotide sequence: TGTGCTAGTGGTCCACTGACAGGTCTTTTCTTC.

This clone was seen a few times. The chain has TRBV7-9 and TRBJ1-1; no clear D gene. CDR3 length: 13 residues. V was cut by 1 base and J by 4 bases, with 7 bases left in between. Looked up from germline, CDR1 is SEHNR and CDR2 is FQNEAQ (reference sequence). CDR3 region: CASSLESSTEAFF. The CDR3 nucleotides are TGTGCCAGCAGCTTAGAATCTAGCACTGAAGCTTTCTTT.

The rearrangement uses TRBV15 and TRBJ1-4; the D is unclear. This CDR3 has 15 residues. The germline V gene has CDR1 LNHNV and CDR2 YYDKDF (reference sequence). V lost 4 bases, J lost 0 bases, and 9 bases lay in between. CDR3 sequence reads: CATSNRATTNEKLFF. Here the CDR3 DNA reads TGTGCCACCAGCAATAGAGCTACAACTAATGAAAAACTGTTTTTT.

CDR3 region: CSVGTEALSYGYTF. For the CDR3, the DNA is TGCAGCGTTGGGACAGAAGCTTTGTCCTATGGCTACACCTTC. The gene calls are TRBV29-1 and TRBJ1-2; maybe TRBD1 (6 bases). The germline V and J ends were trimmed by 4 bases and 4 bases, with 16 bases remaining between them. Germline V lookup: CDR1 SQVTM, CDR2 ANQGSEA. This CDR3 region has 14 residues. Filled out from reference TRBV29-1 and TRBJ1-2, the complete variable domain reads SAVISQKPSRDICQRGTSLTIQCQVDSQVTMMFWYRQQPGQSLTLIATANQGSEATYESGFVIDKFPISRPNLTFSTLTVSNMSPEDSSIYLCSVGTEALSYGYTFGSGTRLTVV.

The V and J genes are TRBV19 and TRBJ1-5; no firm D call. From germline, CDR1 is LNHDA and CDR2 SQIVND (reference sequence). The CDR3 has 12 amino acids. Trimming left V 8 bases short and J 5 bases short, with 10 bases between. CDR3 in amino acids: CASCAFDQPQHF. DNA for the CDR3: TGTGCCAGTTGTGCGTTTGATCAGCCCCAGCATTTT.